What follows are 16 T cell receptor beta chains derived from one specimen sequenced in a study of T cell responses to AZD1222 COVID-19 vaccine. Here immunoSEQ multiplex PCR was the method, and the copy in TCRdb shows in-frame clones only, minus some. The profile shows approximately 140,000 clones, 91% of them singletons. The starting material was peripheral blood, obtained 28 days after the second AZD1222 dose. All receptors derive from an adult who received the AZD1222 COVID-19 vaccine.

This chain uses TRBV5-1 with TRBJ1-6, with 11 bases that match TRBD1. This CDR3 has 14 amino acids. Germline CDR1 and CDR2: SGHRS and YFSETQ. V trimming: 2 bases; J trimming: 10 bases; junction bases outside the gene matches: 2. The CDR3 reads CASSLGQGASPLHF. The CDR3 nucleotides read TGCGCCAGCAGCTTAGGACAGGGGGCATCACCCCTCCACTTT.

The chain carries TRBV11-3 and TRBJ2-3; 9 bases are shared with TRBD1. V was pared by 5 bases and J by 2 bases, with 14 bases of the junction left unmatched. CDR1 SGHNT and CDR2 YENEEA come from the germline V gene. The CDR3 runs 18 residues. DNA for the CDR3: TGTGCCAGCAGCCGAAGACCTGGACAGGGGAGACACACAGATACGCAGTATTTT. Encoded protein: CASSRRPGQGRHTDTQYF.

The V and J genes are TRBV12-3 or TRBV12-4 and TRBJ1-6, with D hard to call. V dropped 6 bases and J dropped 3 bases, with 6 bases sitting between them. This CDR3 region has 13 residues. CDR3 bases: TGTGCCAGCAGCCCTCGCTATAATTCACCCCTCCACTTT. Encoded protein: CASSPRYNSPLHF.

This clone was observed a single time. The chain joins TRBV5-6 to TRBJ1-1; D remains unclear. The V end lost 0 bases, the J end lost 0 bases, and 9 bases lay between the germline ends. There are 15 residues in the CDR3. The germline V gene has CDR1 SGHDT and CDR2 YYEEEE. This chain's CDR3 is CASSLADMMNTEAFF. The CDR3 bases are TGTGCCAGCAGCTTGGCGGATATGATGAACACTGAAGCTTTCTTT.

The chain employs TRBV11-2 and TRBJ1-2, with D possibly TRBD1 on 6 matching bases. V gave up 1 base and J gave up 8 bases, with 17 bases separating them. The germline CDR1 and CDR2 sequences are SGHAT and FQNNGV. This CDR3 region has 15 residues. CDR3 coding DNA: TGTGCCAGCAGCTTAGTTGGGGAGGGGGTTGAGGGCTACACCTTC. Translation gives CASSLVGEGVEGYTF.

The rearrangement uses TRBV6-5 and TRBJ1-1; the match to TRBD1 covers 7 bases. V trimming: 7 bases; J trimming: 9 bases; junction bases outside the gene matches: 5. The CDR3 length is 11 residues. Germline V gives CDR1 MNHEY, CDR2 SVGAGI. CDR3 DNA sequence: TGTGCCAGCAATCGACAGGGTAAAGCTTTCTTT. Protein: CASNRQGKAFF.

The chain joins TRBV18 to TRBJ2-7; 9 bases agree with TRBD1. V gave up 9 bases and J gave up 4 bases; unmatched junction bases: 10. The CDR3 consists of 14 residues. Germline V CDR1 and CDR2: KGHSH, LQKENI. The CDR3 coding sequence is TGTGCCAGATGGGGGGACAGGGAGAATTACGAGCAGTACTTC. Protein product: CARWGDRENYEQYF.

The chain has TRBV5-1 and TRBJ1-2; TRBD1 might be the D (6 bases). The V and J ends lost 1 base and 8 bases respectively, with 9 bases between them. Germline assignment: CDR1 SGHRS and CDR2 YFSETQ. CDR3 length: 12 amino acids. For the CDR3, the DNA is TGCGCCAGCAGCTTGTCAGGGGACGGCTACACCTTC. It translates to CASSLSGDGYTF.

The chain joins TRBV7-9 to TRBJ2-5; no reliable D call. The CDR3 sequence is 15 residues long. The ends were cut back, 4 bases at V and 0 bases at J, with 12 bases in the middle. Germline V CDR1 and CDR2: SEHNR, FQNEAQ (reference sequence). Here the CDR3 reads CASSSNQWYQETQYF. The CDR3 DNA sequence: TGTGCCAGCAGCTCGAACCAATGGTACCAAGAGACCCAGTACTTC.

V usage is TRBV9 and J usage is TRBJ1-6; D uncertain. The CDR3 consists of 22 residues. The V end was cut by 4 bases, the J end by 4 bases, with 33 bases between. Germline-derived CDR1 and CDR2 are SGDLS and YYNGEE. CDR3 sequence: CASSPLGYPLSAAGNYNSPLHF. DNA of the CDR3: TGTGCCAGCAGCCCGCTAGGGTATCCCCTATCGGCGGCAGGCAATTATAATTCACCCCTCCACTTT.

The gene calls are TRBV5-5 and TRBJ1-5; D call uncertain. Germline assignment: CDR1 SGHKS and CDR2 YYEKEE (reference sequence). The ends were cut back, 0 bases at V and 3 bases at J, with 16 bases in the middle. This CDR3 region has 17 residues. The CDR3 protein is CASSLDGRIPPNQPQHF. CDR3 bases: TGTGCCAGCAGCTTGGACGGGCGGATACCTCCCAATCAGCCCCAGCATTTT.

The chain links TRBV7-3 to TRBJ2-1, with 12 bases fitting TRBD2. CDR1 and CDR2 from the germline V gene are SGHTA and FQGTGA. Unmatched junction bases numbered 6, after V lost 5 bases and J lost 7 bases. The CDR3 consists of 15 residues. For the CDR3, the DNA is TGTGCCAGCAGCACCTCCGGGACTAGCGGGAATGAGCAGTTCTTC. Translating gives CASSTSGTSGNEQFF.

This clone was recorded a few times. V usage is TRBV19 and J usage is TRBJ1-5, with D possibly TRBD1 on 5 matching bases. Germline-derived CDR1 and CDR2 are LNHDA and SQIVND (reference sequence). The V end was cut by 3 bases, the J end by 7 bases, with 13 bases between. The length of the CDR3 is 14 residues. The CDR3 here is CASSIRLGGQPQHF. In nucleotides, the CDR3 is TGTGCCAGTAGTATCAGGTTGGGGGGGCAGCCCCAGCATTTT. Full variable domain (rest looked up from reference TRBV19 and TRBJ1-5): DGGITQSPKYLFRKEGQNVTLSCEQNLNHDAMYWYRQDPGQGLRLIYYSQIVNDFQKGDIAEGYSVSREKKESFPLTVTSAQKNPTAFYLCASSIRLGGQPQHFGDGTRLSIL.

This chain joins TRBV7-9 and TRBJ2-7; TRBD1 might be the D (6 bases). Germline values: CDR1 SEHNR, CDR2 FQNEAQ (reference sequence). The CDR3 is made up of 13 amino acids. Trimming removed 5 bases from V and 4 bases from J, with 12 bases in between. CDR3 DNA sequence: TGTGCCAGCAGCCTATACACAGGGTACGAGCAGTACTTC. This gives the protein CASSLYTGYEQYF.

The chain combines TRBV25-1 with TRBJ1-3; a possible D gene is TRBD1 (6 bases). CDR3 length equals 11 residues. The germline V gene encodes CDR1 MGHDK and CDR2 SYGVNS. The V end was cut by 8 bases, the J end by 8 bases, with 10 bases between. The CDR3 DNA is TGTGCCAGCCGCAGGGGTTACACCATATATTTT. Translation gives CASRRGYTIYF.

The chain couples TRBV5-1 to TRBJ1-4, with D tentatively TRBD1 (5 bases). This CDR3 spans 16 amino acids. Germline-derived CDR1 and CDR2 are SGHRS and YFSETQ. Trimming stripped 0 bases from V and 8 bases from J, with 17 bases between. The CDR3 DNA sequence: TGCGCCAGCAGCTTGGAAGGGCGCAGTTGGGGCGAAAAACTGTTTTTT. This translates into CASSLEGRSWGEKLFF.